This TCR beta chain was sequenced in a study of cytomegalovirus exposure and HLA in healthy donors. Study outcomes and limitations: DRB1 had the most TCR associations and HLA-C the fewest, a later analysis found, with rates varying by HLA locus. Specificity for CMV antigens was confirmed in vitro for a few of the CMV-associated chains.

Donors likely had unrecorded immune exposures despite being nominally healthy when sampled. The primer mix had 60 Vbeta and 13 Jbeta primers. Profiled with immunoSEQ multiplex PCR; TCRdb holds only in-frame clones, not every one. This table has about 50,000 clones, approximately 72% appearing once. Details on this clone: Its antigen is as yet unknown.

The length of the CDR3 is 17 residues. Germline loops: CDR1 LNHDA, CDR2 SQIVND (reference sequence). Trimming took 3 bases from V and 4 from J, leaving 21 bases between them. This TCR was sampled from a woman between 50 and 59 years old in good health and CMV-seronegative. The sequencing sample was made of PBMCs. The J gene is TRBJ1-1, the V gene TRBV19; no firm D call. The CDR3 here is CASSITEGTVWATEAFF. The CDR3 DNA reads TGTGCCAGTAGTATCACGGAGGGAACCGTCTGGGCCACTGAAGCTTTCTTT.